The present T cell receptor (beta chain) was sequenced within a study of shared clonotypes between healthy human individuals. Libraries were prepared by immunoSEQ multiplex PCR; TCRdb keeps only in-frame clonotypes and omits some of them. Seen here are around 550,000 clones, 90% to 96% observed once, and the top ten hold roughly 0.06%. The CDR3 is 16 amino acids. Trimming shortened V by 6 bases and J by 2 bases, and 17 bases separated the two germline ends. Germline lookup yields CDR1 MNHNY and CDR2 SVGAGI (reference sequence). The material sequenced was naive CD4+ T cells sorted from blood. The subset denotes: CD45RA+ positively selected. This chain joins TRBV6-6 and TRBJ2-1, with D possibly matching TRBD1 (5 bases). The TCR comes from a woman aged 25 to 39 in good health. The DNA of the CDR3 is TGTGCCAGCAGGGAAAGGGGTGAACCCCCCTACAATGAGCAGTTCTTC. The encoded protein is CASRERGEPPYNEQFF.